This T cell receptor beta chain was recorded in a study of monozygotic twins with inflammatory bowel disease. The CDR3 consists of 15 residues. Per the germline V gene, CDR1 is SEHNR and CDR2 is FQNEAQ (reference sequence). In the case of this clonotype: Antigen unknown.

It was about 4,000 ng of total RNA that each TCR library used. Following a re-call of the 5' RACE reads, TCRdb has one entry per CDR3 protein and lacks DNA. The listing contains about 160,000 distinct CDR3 sequences. Study-level results: Whereas healthy co-twins had higher TCRbeta diversity (inverse Simpson), IBD patients had lower diversity.

This receptor was obtained from a human donor with ulcerative colitis or Crohn's disease, or a healthy co-twin of an affected twin (not recorded which). The specimen sequenced was blood. V is TRBV7-9 and J is TRBJ2-1; TCRdb lists TRBD1, though no DNA is available to test this call. This CDR3 reads CASSARAPLRNEQFF.